This TCR beta chain is from a study of blood T cell repertoires in COVID-19. Study-level background: Samples came from the United States, Italy and Spain, spanning acute and convalescent COVID-19. T cells, B-cell-depleted T cells, or PBMCs provided the cDNA or gDNA that served as material.

Authors' analysis steps: Amplified reference gene primers provided the basis for estimating nucleated cell counts. The data were produced by immunoSEQ multiplex PCR, yet TCRdb's version contains in-frame clones alone and is incomplete. The DNA gave D and trimming, while V, J and clone size come from that table. The data hold about 220,000 clones, with more than 70% observed a single time. Specimen: peripheral blood. This clonotype was sampled from a human donor in a cohort sampled during active COVID-19.

The CDR3 is CASSQDSAPEANTQYF. In DNA form, the CDR3 reads TGCGCCAGCAGCCAAGATTCTGCCCCCGAGGCAAATACGCAGTATTTT. The chain couples TRBV4-1 to TRBJ2-3; no clear D. The CDR3 is 16 amino acids. Trimming cost V 0 bases and J 7 bases, with 17 bases left between them. The germline V gene encodes CDR1 MGHRA and CDR2 YSYEKL.